This entry lists 11 T cell receptor beta chains sequenced from one sample in a study of cytomegalovirus exposure and HLA in healthy donors. The PCR ran on 60 Vbeta and 13 Jbeta primers. The protocol was immunoSEQ multiplex PCR, while the TCRdb copy is restricted to in-frame clones and leaves out a portion. This table holds approximately 150,000 clones, approximately 77% found once. Sequenced input: PBMCs. These receptors were collected from a woman in her sixties or seventies in good health and CMV-seronegative.

The chain combines TRBV9 with TRBJ2-6, with D tentatively TRBD1 (6 bases). This CDR3 spans 16 amino acids. The germline V gene encodes CDR1 SGDLS and CDR2 YYNGEE. Between the trimmed V and J ends, which lost 4 bases and 4 bases, there was a span of 15 bases. The CDR3 sequence is CASSFKRGIGANVLTF. CDR3 bases: TGTGCCAGCAGCTTTAAGAGGGGGATCGGGGCCAACGTCCTGACTTTC. The entire variable domain, with the rest obtained from reference TRBV9 and TRBJ2-6, is as follows: DSGVTQTPKHLITATGQRVTLRCSPRSGDLSVYWYQQSLDQGLQFLIQYYNGEERAKGNILERFSAQQFPDLHSELNLSSLELGDSALYFCASSFKRGIGANVLTFGAGSRLTVL.

This chain connects TRBV28 to TRBJ2-5; 12 bases align to TRBD2. This CDR3 spans 17 amino acids. V shed 6 bases and J 6 bases; nucleotides not matched to a gene: 14. Per the germline V gene, CDR1 is MDHEN and CDR2 is SYDVKM. The CDR3 bases are TGTGCCAGCAGCCCAAGAGGCCTAGCGGGGGGGCCTAAGACCCAGTACTTC. Its translation is CASSPRGLAGGPKTQYF. The complete variable domain, with remaining parts taken from reference TRBV28 and TRBJ2-5, reads DVKVTQSSRYLVKRTGEKVFLECVQDMDHENMFWYRQDPGLGLRLIYFSYDVKMKEKGDIPEGYSVSREKKERFSLILESASTNQTSMYLCASSPRGLAGGPKTQYFGPGTRLLVL.

The chain has TRBV7-9 and TRBJ2-1, with a weak D call TRBD2 (5 bases). The CDR3 has 15 residues. Germline V gives CDR1 SEHNR, CDR2 FQNEAQ (reference sequence). V gave up 5 bases and J gave up 0 bases, with 11 bases separating them. CDR3 DNA: TGTGCCAGCAGCCGGAGCGGAAACTCCTACAATGAGCAGTTCTTC. Protein product: CASSRSGNSYNEQFF.

The genes are TRBV10-1 and TRBJ1-3; D not resolved. Germline V gene data show CDR1 as WNHNN and CDR2 as SYGVQD (reference sequence). This CDR3 is built from 12 residues. The ends were cut back, 4 bases at V and 3 bases at J, with 4 bases in the middle. The CDR3 region has the DNA TGCGCCAGCAGTGCACATGGAAACACCATATATTTT. Translating it yields CASSAHGNTIYF.

The rearrangement links TRBV30 to TRBJ2-7; 8 bases match TRBD1. With 2 bases clipped from V and 6 bases from J, the junction kept 12 bases outside the gene matches. CDR1 and CDR2 (germline): GTSNPN, SVGIG (reference sequence). The CDR3 consists of 15 residues. The CDR3 region has the DNA TGTGCCTGGAGTAAAACAGGGGGACCTTCCCTCGAGCAGTACTTC. Its translation is CAWSKTGGPSLEQYF.

This clone was recorded a few times. J is TRBJ2-3 and V is TRBV6-4; 8 bases are a match to TRBD1. The CDR3 is made up of 13 amino acids. CDR1 is MRHNA, CDR2 SNTAGT, per germline. The ends lost 5 bases at V and 5 bases at J; junction bases unmatched: 3. CDR3 loop: CASSPDRGDTQYF. CDR3 nucleotide sequence: TGTGCCAGCAGTCCCGACAGGGGAGATACGCAGTATTTT.

This clone was seen just once. The chain recombines TRBV6-6 with TRBJ1-3; D call uncertain. The germline V gene encodes CDR1 MNHNY and CDR2 SVGAGI (reference sequence). The CDR3 is made up of 13 amino acids. V lost 9 bases and J lost 4, with 13 bases in between. The CDR3 is CASRRAEGNTIYF. In DNA, the CDR3 is TGTGCCAGTAGGCGGGCGGAAGGAAACACCATATATTTT.

This chain links TRBV19 with TRBJ2-5; perhaps TRBD2 as D (6 bases). Germline CDR1 reads LNHDA; CDR2 reads SQIVND (reference sequence). The CDR3 length is 14 residues. Trimming left V 5 bases short and J 2 bases short, with 12 bases between. CDR3 DNA sequence: TGTGCCAGTAGTGCCACCGGGGGTCAAGAGACCCAGTACTTC. Its translation is CASSATGGQETQYF.

V and J are TRBV5-4 and TRBJ2-5; 15 bases fit TRBD2. With 3 bases clipped from V and 4 bases from J, the junction kept 10 bases outside the gene matches. The CDR3 runs to 18 residues. From germline, CDR1 is SGHNT and CDR2 YYREEE (reference sequence). Here the CDR3 reads CASSSPGTSGGRGETQYF. In nucleotides, the CDR3 is TGTGCCAGCAGCTCACCCGGGACTAGCGGGGGGCGTGGAGAGACCCAGTACTTC.

This clone was seen a few times. This rearrangement joins TRBV28 to TRBJ2-7; D possibly corresponds to TRBD1 (5 bases). With 2 bases removed from V and 4 bases from J, the gap between germline ends came to 12 bases. Looked up from germline, CDR1 is MDHEN and CDR2 is SYDVKM. The CDR3 runs to 14 residues. CDR3 residues: CASSLKGALYEQYF. The CDR3 region has the DNA TGTGCCAGCAGTTTAAAAGGGGCCCTTTACGAGCAGTACTTC.

V and J are TRBV30 and TRBJ2-1; TRBD2 is a possible D gene (7 bases). Germline assignment: CDR1 GTSNPN and CDR2 SVGIG (reference sequence). V was shortened by 2 bases and J by 6 bases, with 17 bases between the two germline ends. The CDR3 extends over 15 amino acids. CDR3 in amino acids: CAWSPGLGGGNEQFF. CDR3 sequence (DNA): TGTGCCTGGAGTCCTGGACTAGGAGGGGGCAATGAGCAGTTCTTC.